This section outlines one T cell receptor beta chain sequence together with its context. This specimen comes from a study of T cell responses to AZD1222 COVID-19 vaccine. CDR1 and CDR2 (germline): SNHLY, FYNNEI. The CDR3 is 14 residues long. The ends were cut back, 8 bases at V and 2 bases at J, with 13 bases in the middle. Sequencing used immunoSEQ multiplex PCR; TCRdb keeps in-frame clones, though not all of them. This sample has 150,000 or so clones, with around nine tenths found just once. The TCR originated in an adult who received the AZD1222 COVID-19 vaccine. This specimen was peripheral blood, taken 28 days after the second AZD1222 dose. The genes are TRBV2 and TRBJ1-5; D is uncertain. The CDR3 reads CASSGGEGNQPQHF. CDR3 nucleotides: TGTGCCAGCTCAGGTGGGGAAGGCAATCAGCCCCAGCATTTT.